What follows are 10 T cell receptor beta chains derived from one specimen sequenced in a study of T-cell reconstitution after alpha-beta-depleted transplantation in children. Construction of the TCRbeta library involved unique molecular identifiers. TCRdb redid the calling of the PCR reads with MiXCR, one entry per CDR3 protein. The sample carries some 290,000 distinct CDR3 sequences, roughly 21% recorded once. The sample in question was PBMCs, mostly from graft donor cells, obtained 180 days after TCRalphabeta/CD19-depleted stem cell transplant. The origin of the receptors is a male patient between 10 and 17 years old who had a stem cell transplant for acute lymphoblastic leukemia, so the T cells may come from the graft donor.

This chain uses TRBV2 with TRBJ2-5, with 16 bases aligning to TRBD2. V dropped 6 bases and J dropped 4; count of bases not matched to a gene: 5. In germline, CDR1 is SNHLY, CDR2 FYNNEI. The CDR3 covers 16 residues. The CDR3 nucleotides are TGTGCCAGCAGCTCCGGGACTAGCGGGAGGGGAGAGACCCAGTACTTC. Its translation: CASSSGTSGRGETQYF.

V gene TRBV4-1 combines with J gene TRBJ1-4; D might be TRBD1 (5 bases). V was pared by 1 base and J by 11 bases, with 14 bases between. The CDR3 runs to 14 residues. Germline values: CDR1 MGHRA, CDR2 YSYEKL. The CDR3 bases are TGCGCCAGCAGCCAAGGATGGGACGCTCGGAAACTGTTTTTT. It encodes CASSQGWDARKLFF.

This clonotype has more than one count but fewer than ten. The gene calls are TRBV4-3 and TRBJ2-3, with a possible D match to TRBD1 (6 bases). CDR1 and CDR2 from the germline V gene are LGHNA and YSLEER. The CDR3 spans 16 residues. V shed 0 bases and J shed 0 bases, with 10 bases lying between them. In DNA, the CDR3 is TGCGCCAGCAGCCAAGATACAGGGATTAGCACAGATACGCAGTATTTT. This gives the protein CASSQDTGISTDTQYF.

This chain joins TRBV12-3 or TRBV12-4 and TRBJ2-6; no clear D gene. V shed 3 bases and J shed 4 bases, with 7 bases lying between them. The CDR3 extends over 14 amino acids. The CDR3 DNA sequence: TGTGCCAGCAGTTTTTTTACCGGGGCCAACGTCCTGACTTTC. It is translated as CASSFFTGANVLTF.

This clonotype was seen a handful of times. The J gene is TRBJ2-7, the V gene TRBV9; 7 bases fit TRBD2. The CDR3 length is 15 residues. CDR1 SGDLS and CDR2 YYNGEE come from the germline V gene. Germline trimming cut 5 bases from V and 0 bases from J; bases unmatched to any gene: 8. The CDR3 loop reads CASSKGWEGSYEQYF. The CDR3 DNA sequence: TGTGCCAGCAGTAAGGGGTGGGAGGGCTCCTACGAGCAGTACTTC.

This clonotype has just a few counts. The chain combines TRBV5-1 with TRBJ2-7, with TRBD2 identical over 9 bases. The CDR3 runs 15 residues. Losses at the gene ends were 0 bases for V and 6 bases for J; bases not matched to a gene: 7. Germline CDR1 and CDR2: SGHRS and YFSETQ. The CDR3 DNA is TGCGCCAGCAGCTTGGCTCGCGGGAGGGCCGGCGAGCAGTACTTC. This sequence encodes CASSLARGRAGEQYF.

J is TRBJ2-1 and V is TRBV29-1; 8 nucleotides line up with TRBD2. The CDR3 spans 14 residues. Germline V gene sequence: CDR1 SQVTM, CDR2 ANQGSEA. V lost 2 bases, J lost 14 bases, and 14 bases stayed unmatched. The CDR3 region has the DNA TGCAGCGTTGAAAGAAGGGGTAGCGGGGCCTCAAAGTTCTTC. It codes for CSVERRGSGASKFF.

In its sample, this clonotype was seen a few times. The V and J genes are TRBV7-3 and TRBJ2-3, with 10 bases aligning to TRBD2. The length of the CDR3 is 16 residues. Germline V CDR1 and CDR2: SGHTA, FQGTGA. The trim removed 5 bases at V and 0 bases at J, leaving 5 bases unmatched. Here the CDR3 reads CASSPSGGYSTDTQYF. As DNA, the CDR3 is TGTGCCAGCAGCCCTAGCGGGGGCTATAGCACAGATACGCAGTATTTT.

The chain combines TRBV7-9 with TRBJ1-4; possibly TRBD1 for D (5 bases). CDR1 is SEHNR, CDR2 FQNEAQ, per germline (reference sequence). The CDR3 has 15 residues. V lost 6 bases to trimming and J lost 0 bases, with 11 bases between them. CDR3 bases: TGTGCCAGCAGGGGGACGGCTTCAACTAATGAAAAACTGTTTTTT. Protein sequence: CASRGTASTNEKLFF.

The chain joins TRBV24-1 to TRBJ2-3, with a tentative D call TRBD2 (6 bases). V lost 4 bases and J 1 base, leaving 14 bases between the germline ends. The CDR3 runs 16 residues. Germline CDR1 is KGHDR and CDR2 is SFDVKD. The CDR3 is CATSDPGLPGTDTQYF. The CDR3, as DNA: TGTGCCACCAGTGACCCGGGACTTCCCGGCACAGATACGCAGTATTTT.